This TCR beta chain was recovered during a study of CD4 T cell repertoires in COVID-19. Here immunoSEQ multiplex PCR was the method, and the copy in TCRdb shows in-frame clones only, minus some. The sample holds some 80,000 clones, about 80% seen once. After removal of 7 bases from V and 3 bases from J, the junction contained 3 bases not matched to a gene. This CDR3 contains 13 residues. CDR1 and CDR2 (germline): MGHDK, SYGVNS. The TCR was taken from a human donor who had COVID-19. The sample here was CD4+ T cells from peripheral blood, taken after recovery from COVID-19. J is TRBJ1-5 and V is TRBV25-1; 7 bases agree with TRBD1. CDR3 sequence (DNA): TGTGCCAGCACAGACAGGGACAATCAGCCCCAGCATTTT. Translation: CASTDRDNQPQHF.